The rows below give T cell receptor beta chains drawn from one sample of a study of T cells in Graves' hyperthyroidism and ophthalmopathy. From the multiplex PCR reads, TCRdb called clonotypes with MiXCR, one entry per CDR3 protein. The table shows 750,000 to 950,000 distinct CDR3 sequences, with roughly 37% occurring only once. Material: blood. The source is a young man with Graves' hyperthyroidism. Each CDR3 is given with its conserved first and last residue. Fields, in order: clone size, V gene, J gene, D gene, CDR3 protein, CDR3 DNA. D genes are given only for firm matches. Clone size is not always given. Where it is, it says once, few, many or a class for expanded clones.

clone_size: few; v_call: TRBV25-1; j_call: TRBJ1-1; d_call: -; cdr3_aa: CASSPTLMSGNTEAFF; cdr3_nt: TGTGCCAGCAGTCCTACCCTCATGTCAGGGAACACTGAAGCTTTCTTT
clone_size: -; v_call: TRBV6-4; j_call: TRBJ2-6; d_call: -; cdr3_aa: CASSPGNCGANVLTF; cdr3_nt: TGTGCCAGCAGCCCTGGGAATTGTGGGGCCAACGTCCTGACTTTC
clone_size: -; v_call: TRBV7-2; j_call: TRBJ2-6; d_call: TRBD2; cdr3_aa: CAWSVLAGVEPGANVLTF; cdr3_nt: TGTGCCTGGAGTGTACTCGCGGGGGTCGAACCTGGGGCCAACGTCCTGACTTTC
clone_size: -; v_call: TRBV2; j_call: TRBJ2-7; d_call: TRBD2; cdr3_aa: CASSFGTSGGSYEQYF; cdr3_nt: TGTGCCAGCAGTTTTGGGACTAGCGGGGGCTCGTACGAGCAGTACTTC
clone_size: many; v_call: TRBV6-6; j_call: TRBJ1-5; d_call: TRBD1; cdr3_aa: CASSYDRGGQPQHF; cdr3_nt: TGTGCCAGCAGTTACGACAGGGGAGGTCAGCCCCAGCATTTT
clone_size: -; v_call: TRBV7-2; j_call: TRBJ2-5; d_call: TRBD2; cdr3_aa: CASSSSGIQETQYF; cdr3_nt: TGTGCCAGCAGTTCTAGCGGGATCCAAGAGACCCAGTACTTC
clone_size: few; v_call: TRBV5-5; j_call: TRBJ1-4; d_call: TRBD1; cdr3_aa: CASTRDRGEKLFF; cdr3_nt: TGTGCCAGCACACGGGACAGGGGTGAAAAACTGTTTTTT
clone_size: many; v_call: TRBV7-8; j_call: TRBJ2-7; d_call: -; cdr3_aa: CASSLAGQTYEQYF; cdr3_nt: TGTGCCAGCAGCTTAGCAGGACAGACCTACGAGCAGTACTTC
clone_size: -; v_call: TRBV4-1; j_call: TRBJ1-6; d_call: -; cdr3_aa: CASSQVAMGAPPLHF; cdr3_nt: TGCGCCAGCAGCCAAGTGGCTATGGGAGCTCCACCCCTCCACTTT
clone_size: -; v_call: TRBV19; j_call: TRBJ1-1; d_call: -; cdr3_aa: CASSMKPNTEAFF; cdr3_nt: TGTGCCAGTAGTATGAAACCTAACACTGAAGCTTTCTTT
clone_size: few; v_call: TRBV5-5; j_call: TRBJ2-7; d_call: -; cdr3_aa: CASVDGLTYEQYF; cdr3_nt: TGTGCCAGCGTGGACGGTCTAACCTACGAGCAGTACTTC
clone_size: -; v_call: TRBV11-2; j_call: TRBJ2-7; d_call: TRBD1; cdr3_aa: CASSDRAWDEQYF; cdr3_nt: TGTGCCAGCAGCGACAGGGCGTGGGACGAGCAGTACTTC
clone_size: -; v_call: TRBV10-3; j_call: TRBJ2-7; d_call: TRBD2; cdr3_aa: CAISEGTSGSMAEQYF; cdr3_nt: TGTGCCATCAGTGAGGGGACTAGCGGGAGTATGGCCGAGCAGTACTTC
clone_size: -; v_call: TRBV14; j_call: TRBJ2-2; d_call: -; cdr3_aa: CASSQRRLNTGELFF; cdr3_nt: TGTGCCAGCAGCCAGCGCAGACTGAACACCGGGGAGCTGTTTTTT
clone_size: -; v_call: TRBV10-3; j_call: TRBJ1-2; d_call: -; cdr3_aa: CAIQGPGDHGYTF; cdr3_nt: TGTGCCATCCAGGGCCCCGGCGACCATGGCTACACCTTC
clone_size: -; v_call: TRBV12-3/TRBV12-4; j_call: TRBJ1-1; d_call: -; cdr3_aa: CASRPRSVEAFF; cdr3_nt: TGTGCCAGCAGGCCCCGCTCGGTTGAAGCTTTCTTT
clone_size: -; v_call: TRBV6-5; j_call: TRBJ1-4; d_call: TRBD1; cdr3_aa: CASSPSQGQPNEKLFF; cdr3_nt: TGTGCCAGCAGTCCCTCTCAGGGACAGCCTAATGAAAAACTGTTTTTT
clone_size: -; v_call: TRBV7-9; j_call: TRBJ1-5; d_call: TRBD1; cdr3_aa: CASSQPDRGVQPQHF; cdr3_nt: TGTGCCAGCAGCCAACCAGACAGGGGAGTTCAGCCCCAGCATTTT
clone_size: -; v_call: TRBV25-1; j_call: TRBJ1-1; d_call: -; cdr3_aa: CASTGFGDETFF; cdr3_nt: TGTGCCAGCACAGGGTTCGGGGACGAAACTTTCTTT
clone_size: -; v_call: TRBV2; j_call: TRBJ2-5; d_call: TRBD1; cdr3_aa: CASSSQGARQETQYF; cdr3_nt: TGTGCCAGCAGTTCACAGGGGGCGCGCCAAGAGACCCAGTACTTC
clone_size: -; v_call: TRBV12-5; j_call: TRBJ2-7; d_call: -; cdr3_aa: CASGLGRGAEQYF; cdr3_nt: TGTGCTAGTGGTTTGGGCAGGGGGGCCGAGCAGTACTTC
clone_size: -; v_call: TRBV29-1; j_call: TRBJ1-1; d_call: -; cdr3_aa: CSVEEQNTEAFF; cdr3_nt: TGCAGCGTTGAAGAACAAAACACTGAAGCTTTCTTT
clone_size: -; v_call: TRBV6-6; j_call: TRBJ1-6; d_call: -; cdr3_aa: CASSDQGGYSPLHF; cdr3_nt: TGTGCCAGCAGTGACCAGGGAGGGTATTCACCCCTCCACTTT
clone_size: few; v_call: TRBV2; j_call: TRBJ1-2; d_call: TRBD1; cdr3_aa: CASSGTGNAF; cdr3_nt: TGTGCCAGCAGTGGGACAGGGAATGCCTTC
clone_size: -; v_call: TRBV7-2; j_call: TRBJ2-7; d_call: TRBD2; cdr3_aa: CASSTQAGASGEQYF; cdr3_nt: TGTGCCAGCAGCACCCAAGCGGGGGCCTCTGGGGAGCAGTACTTC
clone_size: once; v_call: TRBV15; j_call: TRBJ2-5; d_call: -; cdr3_aa: CATSTRQDF; cdr3_nt: TGTGCCACCAGCACAAGGCAGGACTTC
clone_size: few; v_call: TRBV10-3; j_call: TRBJ1-6; d_call: TRBD1; cdr3_aa: CASSGTASPLHF; cdr3_nt: TGTGCCAGCAGCGGGACAGCTTCACCCCTCCACTTT
clone_size: -; v_call: TRBV27; j_call: TRBJ1-5; d_call: TRBD1; cdr3_aa: CATRQGAGQPQHF; cdr3_nt: TGTGCCACCCGACAGGGGGCAGGACAGCCCCAGCATTTT
clone_size: -; v_call: TRBV20-1; j_call: TRBJ1-5; d_call: TRBD1; cdr3_aa: CSASGGDRAPQPQHF; cdr3_nt: TGCAGTGCTAGTGGGGGTGACAGGGCGCCTCAGCCCCAGCATTTT
clone_size: few; v_call: TRBV7-9; j_call: TRBJ1-1; d_call: TRBD1; cdr3_aa: CASSWDRSTTEAFF; cdr3_nt: TGTGCCAGCAGCTGGGACAGATCTACTACTGAAGCTTTCTTT
clone_size: -; v_call: TRBV13; j_call: TRBJ1-1; d_call: TRBD1; cdr3_aa: CASSQEGQGMNTEAFF; cdr3_nt: TGTGCCAGCAGCCAGGAGGGACAGGGGATGAACACTGAAGCTTTCTTT
clone_size: few; v_call: TRBV9; j_call: TRBJ1-1; d_call: -; cdr3_aa: CASSGGVRANTEAFF; cdr3_nt: TGTGCCAGCAGCGGGGGGGTCAGGGCGAACACTGAAGCTTTCTTT
clone_size: -; v_call: TRBV25-1; j_call: TRBJ2-5; d_call: -; cdr3_aa: CARSSSRGETQYF; cdr3_nt: TGTGCCCGAAGTAGCAGCCGGGGTGAGACCCAGTACTTC
clone_size: -; v_call: TRBV7-9; j_call: TRBJ2-5; d_call: -; cdr3_aa: CASSFRRGNGYTFGSGTFGIQYF; cdr3_nt: -
clone_size: few; v_call: TRBV9; j_call: TRBJ2-5; d_call: -; cdr3_aa: CASGHNQETQYF; cdr3_nt: TGTGCCAGCGGACACAACCAAGAGACCCAGTACTTC
clone_size: many; v_call: TRBV2; j_call: TRBJ1-2; d_call: -; cdr3_aa: CASVGEHGYTF; cdr3_nt: TGTGCTTCGGTGGGGGAGCATGGCTACACCTTC
clone_size: few; v_call: TRBV19; j_call: TRBJ1-5; d_call: -; cdr3_aa: CASNRDGGGNQPQHF; cdr3_nt: TGTGCCAGTAACAGGGACGGTGGGGGCAATCAGCCCCAGCATTTT
clone_size: many; v_call: TRBV6-6; j_call: TRBJ1-1; d_call: -; cdr3_aa: CASTSPSVTEAFF; cdr3_nt: TGTGCCAGCACTAGCCCATCGGTGACTGAAGCTTTCTTT
clone_size: once; v_call: TRBV9; j_call: TRBJ2-2; d_call: -; cdr3_aa: CASSAGGTVNTWELFF; cdr3_nt: TGTGCCAGCAGCGCCGGAGGAACCGTGAACACCTGGGAGCTGTTTTTT
clone_size: -; v_call: TRBV7-9; j_call: TRBJ2-7; d_call: -; cdr3_aa: CASSLVGDGSEQYF; cdr3_nt: TGTGCCAGCAGCTTAGTCGGGGATGGGAGCGAGCAGTACTTC
clone_size: many; v_call: TRBV2; j_call: TRBJ2-7; d_call: -; cdr3_aa: CASSDPTTDYEQYF; cdr3_nt: TGTGCCAGCAGTGATCCGACTACCGACTACGAGCAGTACTTC
clone_size: -; v_call: TRBV2; j_call: TRBJ2-2; d_call: TRBD2; cdr3_aa: CASRLAGGPIGELFF; cdr3_nt: TGTGCCAGCAGACTAGCGGGAGGGCCCATCGGGGAGCTGTTTTTT
clone_size: -; v_call: TRBV25-1; j_call: TRBJ1-2; d_call: -; cdr3_aa: CASSFSRGQVYGYTF; cdr3_nt: TGTGCCAGCAGTTTCTCTCGGGGGCAAGTCTATGGCTACACCTTC
clone_size: -; v_call: TRBV10-1; j_call: TRBJ2-7; d_call: -; cdr3_aa: CASSRPTDYEQYF; cdr3_nt: TGTGCCAGCAGCCGACCGACCGACTACGAGCAGTACTTC
clone_size: -; v_call: TRBV29-1; j_call: TRBJ2-7; d_call: -; cdr3_aa: CSALLSYEQYF; cdr3_nt: TGCAGCGCCCTCTTGAGCTACGAGCAGTACTTC
clone_size: -; v_call: TRBV5-4; j_call: TRBJ2-2; d_call: -; cdr3_aa: CASSFEAVHTGELFF; cdr3_nt: TGTGCCAGCAGCTTCGAAGCAGTCCACACCGGGGAGCTGTTTTTT
clone_size: few; v_call: TRBV19; j_call: TRBJ1-3; d_call: -; cdr3_aa: CASSPDVSSGNTIYF; cdr3_nt: TGTGCCAGTAGCCCGGACGTAAGCTCTGGAAACACCATATATTTT
clone_size: -; v_call: TRBV14; j_call: TRBJ1-1; d_call: -; cdr3_aa: CASSQSQGLRAEAFF; cdr3_nt: TGTGCCAGCAGCCAGTCGCAGGGATTACGCGCTGAAGCTTTCTTT
clone_size: many; v_call: TRBV7-2; j_call: TRBJ1-6; d_call: TRBD1; cdr3_aa: CASSSDRSAYNSPLHF; cdr3_nt: TGTGCCAGCAGCTCGGACAGGAGCGCCTATAATTCACCCCTCCACTTT
clone_size: -; v_call: TRBV5-1; j_call: TRBJ1-5; d_call: -; cdr3_aa: CASSFGHRENWPQHF; cdr3_nt: TGCGCCAGCAGCTTTGGCCACAGGGAGAATTGGCCCCAGCATTTT
clone_size: many; v_call: TRBV10-3; j_call: TRBJ1-1; d_call: TRBD1; cdr3_aa: CAISGGQGINTEAFF; cdr3_nt: TGTGCCATCAGTGGGGGACAGGGCATTAACACTGAAGCTTTCTTT
clone_size: -; v_call: TRBV4-1; j_call: TRBJ1-1; d_call: -; cdr3_aa: CASSLKSGTEAFF; cdr3_nt: TGCGCCAGCAGCCTCAAGTCGGGCACTGAAGCTTTCTTT
clone_size: many; v_call: TRBV7-9; j_call: TRBJ1-4; d_call: -; cdr3_aa: CASSIVGDLSKLFF; cdr3_nt: TGTGCCAGCAGCATTGTGGGAGACCTTTCGAAACTGTTTTTT
clone_size: -; v_call: TRBV10-2; j_call: TRBJ2-5; d_call: -; cdr3_aa: CASSGAGGEETQYF; cdr3_nt: TGCGCCAGCAGTGGGGCCGGTGGGGAAGAGACCCAGTACTTC
clone_size: few; v_call: TRBV5-5; j_call: TRBJ1-1; d_call: -; cdr3_aa: CASFRSGNTEAFF; cdr3_nt: TGTGCCAGCTTCCGGAGCGGGAACACTGAAGCTTTCTTT
clone_size: -; v_call: TRBV7-9; j_call: TRBJ2-5; d_call: -; cdr3_aa: CASSLGILQETQYF; cdr3_nt: TGTGCCAGCAGCTTAGGTATACTCCAAGAGACCCAGTACTTC
clone_size: -; v_call: TRBV12-3/TRBV12-4; j_call: TRBJ2-7; d_call: -; cdr3_aa: CASSFGGGDSYEQYF; cdr3_nt: TGTGCCAGCAGTTTTGGTGGCGGGGACTCCTACGAGCAGTACTTC
clone_size: -; v_call: TRBV2; j_call: TRBJ1-2; d_call: -; cdr3_aa: CASSVKGSGGNYGYTF; cdr3_nt: TGTGCCAGCAGTGTTAAAGGGAGCGGGGGAAACTATGGCTACACCTTC